This T cell receptor beta chain was sequenced for a study of T cells in Graves' hyperthyroidism and ophthalmopathy. It was at first hyperthyroidism diagnosis, before any ophthalmopathy symptoms, that the blood sample was taken. The CDR3 extends over 17 amino acids. Trimming took 1 base from V and 6 from J; bases not matched to a gene: 13. Germline values: CDR1 DFQATT, CDR2 SNEGSKA (reference sequence). This clonotype occurred many times. Template material for amplifying TCR beta CDR3 regions consisted of RNA transcripts. A set of HTBI primers served as the primers for a first-round RT-PCR of the TCR CDR3. TCRdb re-derived calls from the multiplex PCR reads in MiXCR, one entry per CDR3 protein. In the table there are roughly 180,000 distinct CDR3 sequences, just under 9.5% of which are singletons.

Sequenced: blood. This chain links TRBV20-1 with TRBJ1-5, with TRBD1 identical over 9 bases. The sequence was obtained from a woman aged 18-30 years with Graves' hyperthyroidism that later progressed to Graves' ophthalmopathy. The CDR3 coding sequence is TGCAGTGCTAGAGTGGGGGGGCGGGACAGGGTAGGTCAGCCCCAGCATTTT. Translation gives CSARVGGRDRVGQPQHF.